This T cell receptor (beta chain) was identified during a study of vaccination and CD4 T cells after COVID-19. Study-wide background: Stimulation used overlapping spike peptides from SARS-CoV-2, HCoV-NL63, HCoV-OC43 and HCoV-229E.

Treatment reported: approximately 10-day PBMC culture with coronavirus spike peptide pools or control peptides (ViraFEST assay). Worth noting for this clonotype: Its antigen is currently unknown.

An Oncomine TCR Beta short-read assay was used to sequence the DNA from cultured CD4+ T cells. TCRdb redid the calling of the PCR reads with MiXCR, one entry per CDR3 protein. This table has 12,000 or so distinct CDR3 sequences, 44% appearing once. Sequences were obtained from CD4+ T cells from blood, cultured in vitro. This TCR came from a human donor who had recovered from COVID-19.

The CDR3 region has the DNA TGTGCCAGCAGCTTAGGGGCAAATACGCAGTATTTT. This gives the protein CASSLGANTQYF. The chain links TRBV7-2 to TRBJ2-3; D not certain. There are 12 residues in the CDR3. Deletions cut 1 base from V and 7 bases from J, with 6 bases between. Germline V gene data show CDR1 as SGHTA and CDR2 as FQGNSA.